The 20 T cell receptor beta chains listed next were all sequenced from one sample in a study of T cell responses to AZD1222 COVID-19 vaccine. Sequencing was performed with immunoSEQ multiplex PCR; in TCRdb, only in-frame clones are kept and a portion is missing. The repertoire holds about 130,000 clones, approximately 93% seen once, with about 5% in the top ten. Source: peripheral blood, taken on day 0 of AZD1222 vaccination. These receptors were obtained from an adult in good health.

V usage is TRBV27 and J usage is TRBJ1-2; D not resolved. CDR3 length: 13 residues. Trimming pared 3 bases from V and 3 bases from J, leaving 8 bases between. Germline V lookup: CDR1 MNHEY, CDR2 SMNVEV (reference sequence). The CDR3 region has the DNA TGTGCCAGCAGTTTTTCACAGTACTATGGCTACACCTTC. Amino acids: CASSFSQYYGYTF.

This rearrangement joins TRBV7-2 to TRBJ2-6; D is possibly TRBD1 (6 bases). CDR3 length: 17 residues. Germline V lookup: CDR1 SGHTA, CDR2 FQGNSA. Trimming removed 5 bases from V and 0 bases from J, with 14 bases in between. The chain's CDR3 is CASSHGQPSSGANVLTF. The DNA for the CDR3 is TGTGCCAGCAGCCATGGACAGCCGAGCTCTGGGGCCAACGTCCTGACTTTC.

The V gene is TRBV28, the J gene TRBJ1-2, with a weak D call TRBD1 (5 bases). This CDR3 region has 12 residues. Looked up from germline, CDR1 is MDHEN and CDR2 is SYDVKM. V lost 8 bases to trimming and J lost 4 bases, with 11 bases between them. CDR3 protein: CASGNRLYGYTF. The DNA for the CDR3 is TGTGCCAGCGGTAACAGGCTCTATGGCTACACCTTC.

The J gene is TRBJ1-5, the V gene TRBV29-1; D not resolved. V was shortened by 1 base and J by 7 bases, with 11 bases between the two germline ends. The CDR3 has 13 residues. Germline lookup yields CDR1 SQVTM and CDR2 ANQGSEA. CDR3 DNA: TGCAGCGTTGAAGTGGGCGCGGGGCAGCCCCAGCATTTT. The encoded protein is CSVEVGAGQPQHF. The variable domain in full, with the rest retrieved from reference TRBV29-1 and TRBJ1-5, is SAVISQKPSRDICQRGTSLTIQCQVDSQVTMMFWYRQQPGQSLTLIATANQGSEATYESGFVIDKFPISRPNLTFSTLTVSNMSPEDSSIYLCSVEVGAGQPQHFGDGTRLSIL.

The rearrangement uses TRBV18 and TRBJ1-5; 10 bases line up with TRBD1. Germline CDR1 KGHSH, CDR2 LQKENI. The CDR3 spans 15 residues. V was pared by 5 bases and J by 5 bases, with 6 bases of the junction left unmatched. The CDR3 nucleotides read TGTGCCAGCTCATCCAGACAGGGGGCGGATCAGCCCCAGCATTTT. This encodes CASSSRQGADQPQHF. The whole variable domain, remainder taken from reference TRBV18 and TRBJ1-5, is NAGVMQNPRHLVRRRGQEARLRCSPMKGHSHVYWYRQLPEEGLKFMVYLQKENIIDESGMPKERFSAEFPKEGPSILRIQQVVRGDSAAYFCASSSRQGADQPQHFGDGTRLSIL.

This sequence joins TRBV19 and TRBJ2-2; no clear D gene. The CDR3 contains 15 residues. Germline-derived CDR1 and CDR2 are LNHDA and SQIVND (reference sequence). Deletions cut 0 bases from V and 2 bases from J, with 7 bases between. DNA of the CDR3: TGTGCCAGTAGTATAGATTGGGGAAACACCGGGGAGCTGTTTTTT. This encodes CASSIDWGNTGELFF.

The chain uses TRBV15 and TRBJ1-4, with D possibly being TRBD1 (5 bases). Trimming cost V 1 base and J 8 bases, with 14 bases left between them. From germline, CDR1 is LNHNV and CDR2 YYDKDF (reference sequence). The length of the CDR3 is 15 residues. CDR3 coding DNA: TGTGCCACCAGCAGAGGGGGCGGGGAGGACGAAAAACTGTTTTTT. Protein product: CATSRGGGEDEKLFF.

The J gene is TRBJ1-6, the V gene TRBV5-1; D call uncertain. The V end lost 6 bases, the J end lost 8 bases, and 15 bases lay between the germline ends. This CDR3 has 14 amino acids. Germline loops: CDR1 SGHRS, CDR2 YFSETQ. Here the CDR3 reads CASKDGGVDSPLHF. The DNA for the CDR3 is TGCGCCAGCAAGGACGGCGGGGTCGATTCACCCCTCCACTTT.

The rearrangement joins TRBV9 to TRBJ1-1; no definite D call. The CDR3 is 13 residues long. Looked up from germline, CDR1 is SGDLS and CDR2 is YYNGEE. V shed 1 base and J shed 1 base, with 5 bases lying between them. The CDR3 spells CASSVSGNTEAFF. The CDR3 DNA follows: TGTGCCAGCAGCGTATCCGGGAACACTGAAGCTTTCTTT.

The rearrangement joins TRBV9 to TRBJ1-1; D is uncertain. This CDR3 comprises 15 residues. Per the germline V gene, CDR1 is SGDLS and CDR2 is YYNGEE. V lost 0 bases and J 7 bases, leaving 16 bases between the germline ends. The CDR3 DNA follows: TGTGCCAGCAGCGTAGTTAGGAACTACCACGGTGAAGCTTTCTTT. Translation gives CASSVVRNYHGEAFF.

V gene TRBV19 combines with J gene TRBJ1-6, with D perhaps TRBD1 (6 bases). Trimming cost V 5 bases and J 6 bases, with 14 bases left between them. Germline lookup yields CDR1 LNHDA and CDR2 SQIVND (reference sequence). CDR3 size: 15 residues. The CDR3 loop reads CASSAQGFANSPLHF. CDR3 nucleotide sequence: TGTGCCAGTAGTGCGCAGGGGTTCGCTAATTCACCCCTCCACTTT.

J is TRBJ2-3 and V is TRBV4-1; 9 positions match TRBD1. The CDR3 spans 17 residues. From germline, CDR1 is MGHRA and CDR2 YSYEKL. V was clipped by 0 bases and J by 6 bases; unmatched bases: 10. The CDR3 here is CASSQDSDRGALDTQYF. The CDR3 coding sequence is TGCGCCAGCAGCCAAGATTCGGACAGGGGCGCATTGGATACGCAGTATTTT.

This clone was seen only once. This sequence joins TRBV27 and TRBJ2-2; D is possibly TRBD2 (6 bases). This CDR3 contains 15 residues. Trimming removed 5 bases at V and 5 bases at J, with 15 bases between. Germline values: CDR1 MNHEY, CDR2 SMNVEV (reference sequence). Written as DNA, the CDR3 is TGTGCCAGCAGTCCCCATGGGCTAGCGACCGGGGAGCTGTTTTTT. Its protein product is CASSPHGLATGELFF.

This chain uses TRBV9 with TRBJ2-3, with D uncertain. CDR3 size: 15 residues. Trimming stripped 3 bases from V and 1 base from J, with 12 bases between. Germline assignment: CDR1 SGDLS and CDR2 YYNGEE. CDR3 sequence: CASSGKPVGTDTQYF. CDR3 DNA: TGTGCCAGCAGCGGAAAACCTGTGGGCACAGATACGCAGTATTTT.

The V and J genes are TRBV9 and TRBJ2-5; no firm D call. The CDR3 extends over 12 amino acids. Germline CDR1 is SGDLS and CDR2 is YYNGEE. Deletions cut 1 base from V and 5 bases from J, with 6 bases between. The CDR3 protein is CASSVNLETQYF. CDR3 DNA sequence: TGTGCCAGCAGCGTAAATCTCGAGACCCAGTACTTC.

This sequence joins TRBV5-1 and TRBJ2-2; 9 bases are a match to TRBD2. Trimming removed 4 bases from V and 7 bases from J; junction bases left unmatched: 11. The CDR3 contains 16 residues. The germline gives CDR1 SGHRS, CDR2 YFSETQ. The CDR3 spells CASSADPGLAGGELFF. The CDR3 region has the DNA TGCGCCAGCAGCGCCGACCCGGGACTAGCTGGCGGGGAGCTGTTTTTT.

The genes are TRBV11-2 and TRBJ1-2; the match to TRBD1 covers 9 bases. This CDR3 contains 15 residues. Germline loops: CDR1 SGHAT, CDR2 FQNNGV. V was clipped by 7 bases and J by 4 bases; unmatched bases: 10. CDR3 DNA: TGTGCCAGCACTCCGCTAGGGACAGGGACCTATGGCTACACCTTC. This codes for CASTPLGTGTYGYTF.

The chain joins TRBV18 to TRBJ2-7; D remains ambiguous. This CDR3 spans 12 amino acids. The V end lost 6 bases, the J end lost 0 bases, and 6 bases lay between the germline ends. The germline V gene has CDR1 KGHSH and CDR2 LQKENI. The CDR3: CASSPGSYEQYF. CDR3 nucleotide sequence: TGTGCCAGCTCCCCGGGCTCCTACGAGCAGTACTTC.

The chain carries TRBV5-4 and TRBJ1-6, with a weak D call TRBD1 (5 bases). CDR3 length equals 15 residues. Germline lookup yields CDR1 SGHNT and CDR2 YYREEE (reference sequence). With 9 bases removed from V and 6 bases from J, the gap between germline ends came to 19 bases. The CDR3: CATARGASFNSPLHF. The CDR3 DNA follows: TGTGCCACCGCCCGGGGCGCGTCTTTTAATTCACCCCTCCACTTT.

The chain joins TRBV2 to TRBJ2-5; D may be TRBD1 or TRBD2 (5 bases each). CDR3 size: 11 residues. Trimming removed 1 base from V and 11 bases from J, with 8 bases in between. Germline CDR1 SNHLY, CDR2 FYNNEI. The CDR3 sequence: CASSEGGWQYF. CDR3 coding DNA: TGTGCCAGCAGTGAAGGGGGGTGGCAGTACTTC. The variable domain in full, with the rest retrieved from reference TRBV2 and TRBJ2-5, is EPEVTQTPSHQVTQMGQEVILRCVPISNHLYFYWYRQILGQKVEFLVSFYNNEISEKSEIFDDQFSVERPDGSNFTLKIRSTKLEDSAMYFCASSEGGWQYFGPGTRLLVL.